These T cell receptor beta chains were read from a single sample in a study of cytomegalovirus exposure and HLA in healthy donors. The assay was immunoSEQ multiplex PCR, and TCRdb's table has in-frame clones only and misses some. Of about 98,000 clones detected, less than 70% appear once; the ten largest clones hold 1.2%. The sample consisted of PBMCs. The receptors derive from a female donor in good health and CMV-seronegative. Each CDR3 is given with its conserved first and last residue. The D gene is left open where the match is weak. The size entry is marked missing in some rows and otherwise reads once, few, many or a size class.

D: .
J: TRBJ1-1
size: .
V: TRBV5-1
DNA: TGCGCCAGCAGCTTGGACCTTAATTTGGGGGGGAACACTGAAGCTTTCTTT
CDR3: CASSLDLNLGGNTEAFF

D: .
J: TRBJ1-1
size: .
V: TRBV11-3
DNA: TGTGCCAGCAGCCCCCGGCGGGGCTTTACTGAAGCTTTCTTT
CDR3: CASSPRRGFTEAFF

D: .
J: TRBJ2-7
size: .
V: TRBV11-3
DNA: TGTGCCAGCAGCATGAACAGGTACGAGCAGTACTTC
CDR3: CASSMNRYEQYF

D: .
J: TRBJ2-6
size: once
V: TRBV5-1
DNA: TGCGCCAGCAGCCCCCTTGCGTCTGGGGCCAACGTCCTGACTTTC
CDR3: CASSPLASGANVLTF

D: TRBD1
J: TRBJ1-4
size: .
V: TRBV5-5
DNA: TGTGCCAGCAGCTCGACAGGGTTCAATGAAAAACTGTTTTTT
CDR3: CASSSTGFNEKLFF

D: TRBD2
J: TRBJ2-1
size: .
V: TRBV5-4
DNA: TGTGCCAGCAGCACTACTAGCGGGGCGAACTTTTACAATGAGCAGTTCTTC
CDR3: CASSTTSGANFYNEQFF

D: .
J: TRBJ1-1
size: .
V: TRBV19
DNA: TGTGCCAGTAATGCACAAGGACAGCTTAACACTGAAGCTTTCTTT
CDR3: CASNAQGQLNTEAFF

D: .
J: TRBJ1-1
size: .
V: TRBV10-2
DNA: TGCGCCAGCAGTGAGTCGCGGGGCCGGACTGAAGCTTTCTTT
CDR3: CASSESRGRTEAFF

D: .
J: TRBJ1-1
size: .
V: TRBV27
DNA: TGTGCCAGCAGGGGAGCATTGATTCCTGAAGCTTTCTTT
CDR3: CASRGALIPEAFF

D: TRBD2
J: TRBJ2-2
size: .
V: TRBV13
DNA: TGTGCCAGCAGCTTAGCCGGACTAGCGGGGACCGCCGGGGAGCTGTTTTTT
CDR3: CASSLAGLAGTAGELFF

D: .
J: TRBJ1-2
size: .
V: TRBV2
DNA: TGTGCCAGCAGTGCAGGGTCCGGGGGGGCCGGCTACACCTTC
CDR3: CASSAGSGGAGYTF

D: TRBD1
J: TRBJ1-2
size: few
V: TRBV7-3
DNA: TGTGCCAGCCCAGGGGGGATGGATGGCTACACCTTC
CDR3: CASPGGMDGYTF

D: TRBD2
J: TRBJ2-7
size: .
V: TRBV5-1
DNA: TGCGCCAGCAGCTCCGGGACTATGGACGAGCAGTACTTC
CDR3: CASSSGTMDEQYF

D: TRBD1
J: TRBJ1-1
size: once
V: TRBV9
DNA: TGTGCCAGCAGCGTAGACCAGGGGGCCTTTGAAGCTTTCTTT
CDR3: CASSVDQGAFEAFF

D: .
J: TRBJ1-1
size: .
V: TRBV7-2
DNA: TGTGCCAGCAGCCACTACAGGGAGAACACTGAAGCTTTCTTT
CDR3: CASSHYRENTEAFF

D: .
J: TRBJ1-2
size: .
V: TRBV6-5
DNA: TGTGCCAGCAGTGCTACAGGACTAGCTTATGGCTACACCTTC
CDR3: CASSATGLAYGYTF

D: TRBD1
J: TRBJ1-1
size: .
V: TRBV19
DNA: TGTGCCAGTAGGACCCCGGACAGGGAGGCTTTCTTT
CDR3: CASRTPDREAFF

D: .
J: TRBJ1-2
size: .
V: TRBV12-5
DNA: TGTGCTAGTGGTTTGGTCGGGGGGCGGGGTGGCTACACCTTC
CDR3: CASGLVGGRGGYTF

D: TRBD2
J: TRBJ2-3
size: .
V: TRBV2
DNA: TGTGCCAGCAGAGGTCTAATGGCGACTAGCGGGGGACCCACAGATACGCAGTATTTT
CDR3: CASRGLMATSGGPTDTQYF

D: .
J: TRBJ1-2
size: .
V: TRBV5-1
DNA: TGCGCCAGCAGTTCACAGGGCAACTATGGCTACACCTTC
CDR3: CASSSQGNYGYTF

D: TRBD1
J: TRBJ1-1
size: .
V: TRBV28
DNA: TGTGCCAGCCCTCCCCAGGGGACAGGGGGTAGGATCACTGAAGCTTTCTTT
CDR3: CASPPQGTGGRITEAFF

D: TRBD2
J: TRBJ2-1
size: few
V: TRBV4-1
DNA: TGCGCCAGCAGCCTAACCGGGACTAGCCGCAAGAGCTCCTACAATGAGCAGTTCTTC
CDR3: CASSLTGTSRKSSYNEQFF

D: TRBD1
J: TRBJ2-1
size: .
V: TRBV6-1
DNA: TGTGCCAGCAGTGAATGGGACAGGGGAGTCAATGAGCAGTTCTTC
CDR3: CASSEWDRGVNEQFF

D: .
J: TRBJ1-5
size: .
V: TRBV6-6
DNA: TGTGCCAGCAGTTCTCCACAGGGTGAGCAGCCCCAGCATTTT
CDR3: CASSSPQGEQPQHF

D: TRBD1
J: TRBJ1-5
size: .
V: TRBV6-5
DNA: TGTGCCAGCAGGGGGACAGGGAACAATCAGCCCCAGCATTTT
CDR3: CASRGTGNNQPQHF

D: TRBD1
J: TRBJ2-5
size: .
V: TRBV29-1
DNA: TGCAGCGCCACAGGGGAGATGGCCCAGTACTTC
CDR3: CSATGEMAQYF

D: TRBD2
J: TRBJ2-4
size: .
V: TRBV30
DNA: TGTGCCTGGAGGCCGCCTAGCGGGGCCTCATGGAACATTCAGTACTTC
CDR3: CAWRPPSGASWNIQYF